This passage covers 23 T cell receptor beta chains from one sample sequenced in a study of Graves' ophthalmopathy and Graves' hyperthyroidism. Investigators amplified TCR beta CDR3 regions from RNA transcripts. Amplification began with first-round RT-PCR using HTBI primers, then second-round multiplex PCR was performed. TCRdb re-called the multiplex PCR reads through MiXCR, storing one row per CDR3 protein. This table holds more than 1,000,000 distinct CDR3 sequences, 36% found once. Sequencing was performed on peripheral blood or thyroid tissue (not recorded which). The origin of the receptors is an adult man with Graves' hyperthyroidism.

This chain links TRBV15 with TRBJ1-1; D uncertain. Germline V gene data show CDR1 as LNHNV and CDR2 as YYDKDF (reference sequence). The CDR3 sequence is 15 residues long. The V gene lost 8 bases and the J gene lost 2 bases, with 18 bases spanning the gap. The CDR3: CATARGSTENTEAFF. CDR3 coding DNA: TGTGCCACCGCCCGCGGCAGCACAGAAAACACTGAAGCTTTCTTT.

This clonotype was seen repeatedly, ten times or more. This chain joins TRBV29-1 and TRBJ2-2; tentative D call: TRBD1 (6 bases). In germline, CDR1 is SQVTM, CDR2 ANQGSEA. The V end was cut by 5 bases, the J end by 1 base, with 17 bases between. This CDR3 comprises 16 residues. CDR3 in amino acids: CSVSSRQALNTGELFF. CDR3 DNA: TGCAGCGTTTCTAGTCGACAGGCACTGAACACCGGGGAGCTGTTTTTT.

The V and J genes are TRBV7-9 and TRBJ2-7; D not certain. V lost 6 bases, J lost 6 bases, and 21 bases lay in between. CDR1 is SEHNR, CDR2 FQNEAQ, per germline (reference sequence). The CDR3 has 15 amino acids. Written as DNA, the CDR3 is TGTGCCAGCAGTTTATCCCCCGCGGCTGATATCGAGCAGTACTTC. Translating it yields CASSLSPAADIEQYF.

This clonotype was counted a few times. The chain recombines TRBV4-2 with TRBJ1-4; D is undetermined. The CDR3 is 12 amino acids. Germline CDR1 and CDR2: LGHNA and YNFKEQ. Trimming pared 4 bases from V and 7 bases from J, leaving 7 bases between. In DNA, the CDR3 is TGTGCCAGCAGCCCCAGGACTGAAAAACTGTTTTTT. It yields the protein CASSPRTEKLFF.

J is TRBJ2-7 and V is TRBV10-3; TRBD2 matches 12 bases. Trimming removed 4 bases from V and 7 bases from J; junction bases left unmatched: 2. Germline V gives CDR1 ENHRY, CDR2 SYGVKD. The CDR3 is made up of 13 amino acids. CDR3 in DNA: TGTGCCATCAGTGGGACTAGCGGGGTAGAGCAGTACTTC. Encoded protein: CAISGTSGVEQYF.

Details on this clonotype: A read error may produce the germline difference seen at one junction end. The chain links TRBV10-3 to TRBJ1-4, with D possibly being TRBD1 (5 bases). Germline V lookup: CDR1 ENHRY, CDR2 SYGVKD. The CDR3 totals 17 residues. CDR3 DNA: TGTGCCAGCAGTGACTCGTCTAGAAGGGGAAGGAATGAAAAACTGTTTTTT. Protein product: CASSDSSRRGRNEKLFF.

Notes on this clonotype: Given a much more abundant clone one base away, this may be a read error. This chain uses TRBV7-9 with TRBJ1-6; 9 positions agree with TRBD1. This CDR3 has 15 residues. Trimming took 5 bases from V and 4 from J; bases not matched to a gene: 3. CDR1 and CDR2 from the germline V gene are SEHNR and FQNEAQ (reference sequence). The CDR3 nucleotides are TGTGCCAGCAGCGGTGGGACAGGGTATAATTCACCCCTCCACTTT. It is translated as CASSGGTGYNSPLHF.

The rearrangement links TRBV7-9 to TRBJ1-3; no reliable D call. Germline CDR1 is SEHNR and CDR2 is FQNEAQ (reference sequence). The CDR3 spans 8 residues. V was clipped by 5 bases and J by 10 bases, with 0 bases between them. The DNA of the CDR3 is TGTGCCAGCAGCACCATATATTTT. Protein product: CASSTIYF.

This clonotype turned up a few times. This rearrangement joins TRBV5-1 to TRBJ2-7; D not certain. Germline V gives CDR1 SGHRS, CDR2 YFSETQ. CDR3 size: 14 residues. Trimming pared 2 bases from V and 2 bases from J, leaving 11 bases between. The CDR3 spells CASSFQSTTYEQYF. The CDR3 DNA is TGCGCCAGCAGCTTCCAGTCAACCACCTACGAGCAGTACTTC.

V usage is TRBV25-1 and J usage is TRBJ2-2; unclear D gene. V shed 6 bases and J shed 5 bases, with 19 bases lying between them. Germline CDR1 reads MGHDK; CDR2 reads SYGVNS. The CDR3 extends over 16 amino acids. CDR3 nucleotides: TGTGCCAGCAGCTCCTCGGCACTCCCGAGGACCGGGGAGCTGTTTTTT. It codes for CASSSSALPRTGELFF. The full variable domain, in which reference TRBV25-1 and TRBJ2-2 provide the parts outside the CDR3, is EADIYQTPRYLVIGTGKKITLECSQTMGHDKMYWYQQDPGMELHLIHYSYGVNSTEKGDLSSESTVSRIRTEHFPLTLESARPSHTSQYLCASSSSALPRTGELFFGEGSRLTVL.

Ten or more counts support this clonotype. V and J are TRBV7-9 and TRBJ2-5; TRBD2 agrees at 11 bases. Germline V gene sequence: CDR1 SEHNR, CDR2 FQNEAQ (reference sequence). The CDR3 loop spans 16 amino acids. V was clipped by 5 bases and J by 4 bases; unmatched bases: 9. The CDR3 bases are TGTGCCAGCAGCATCGGACTAGCGGGTGGGGGAGAGACCCAGTACTTC. This codes for CASSIGLAGGGETQYF.

This clonotype was recorded many times. The CDR3 region is CASSLAGTAIYGYTF. As DNA, the CDR3 is TGTGCCAGCAGCTTAGCCGGGACAGCGATTTATGGCTACACCTTC. The chain uses TRBV7-2 and TRBJ1-2; 7 nucleotides line up with TRBD1. V gave up 0 bases and J gave up 5 bases; unmatched junction bases: 6. CDR1 is SGHTA, CDR2 FQGNSA, per germline. There are 15 residues in the CDR3. Combining the CDR3 with reference TRBV7-2 and TRBJ1-2 gives the whole variable domain GAGVSQSPSNKVTEKGKDVELRCDPISGHTALYWYRQSLGQGLEFLIYFQGNSAPDKSGLPSDRFSAERTGGSVSTLTIQRTQQEDSAVYLCASSLAGTAIYGYTFGSGTRLTVV.

In this sample, this clonotype turned up a few times. The chain is built from TRBV9 and TRBJ2-2; 11 bases are shared with TRBD2. Losses at the gene ends were 3 bases for V and 6 bases for J; bases not matched to a gene: 10. The CDR3 totals 17 residues. CDR1 and CDR2 from the germline V gene are SGDLS and YYNGEE. CDR3 nucleotide sequence: TGTGCCAGCAGCGGGGATGAACTAGCGGGAGTATCCGGGGAGCTGTTTTTT. Translating gives CASSGDELAGVSGELFF.

Ten or more counts support this clonotype. The V call is TRBV13, the J call TRBJ2-5, with D tentatively TRBD2 (6 bases). Germline V CDR1 and CDR2: PRHDT, FYEKMQ (reference sequence). CDR3 length: 14 residues. Trimming removed 4 bases from V and 2 bases from J, with 11 bases in between. This CDR3 is CASSSRLVQETQYF. In nucleotides, the CDR3 is TGTGCCAGCAGCTCCCGACTAGTGCAAGAGACCCAGTACTTC. The variable domain in full, with the rest retrieved from reference TRBV13 and TRBJ2-5, is AAGVIQSPRHLIKEKRETATLKCYPIPRHDTVYWYQQGPGQDPQFLISFYEKMQSDKGSIPDRFSAQQFSDYHSELNMSSLELGDSALYFCASSSRLVQETQYFGPGTRLLVL.

Note on this clonotype: This CDR3 fails to terminate in the conserved phenylalanine or tryptophan, so it likely reflects a read error. V is TRBV9 and J is TRBJ1-2, with 9 positions matching TRBD1. This CDR3 comprises 15 residues. V dropped 5 bases and J dropped 6; count of bases not matched to a gene: 11. Germline-derived CDR1 and CDR2 are SGDLS and YYNGEE. CDR3 residues: CASSWPGQGLHGYTL. CDR3 in DNA: TGTGCCAGCAGTTGGCCGGGACAGGGACTCCATGGCTACACCCTC.

This clonotype was counted at least ten times. This rearrangement joins TRBV15 to TRBJ2-7, with a weak D call TRBD1 (6 bases). Trimming removed 3 bases at V and 3 bases at J, with 9 bases between. CDR1 and CDR2 (germline): LNHNV, YYDKDF (reference sequence). The CDR3 is 13 amino acids. The CDR3 DNA reads as TGTGCCACCAGCAGCGGGACAAGCTACGAGCAGTACTTC. It translates to CATSSGTSYEQYF. Filled out from reference TRBV15 and TRBJ2-7, the complete variable domain reads DAMVIQNPRYQVTQFGKPVTLSCSQTLNHNVMYWYQQKSSQAPKLLFHYYDKDFNNEADTPDNFQSRRPNTSFCFLDIRSPGLGDTAMYLCATSSGTSYEQYFGPGTRLTVT.

This clonotype has a handful of counts. A much larger clone sits a single nucleotide away, making a read error possible. This chain uses TRBV2 with TRBJ1-1, with D unclear. V lost 7 bases and J 6 bases, leaving 15 bases between the germline ends. Germline V gene sequence: CDR1 SNHLY, CDR2 FYNNEI. CDR3 length equals 13 residues. CDR3 loop: CASKQNILPEAFF. DNA of the CDR3: TGTGCCAGCAAACAAAACATATTACCTGAAGCTTTCTTT.

This clonotype was found many times. An end of the junction differs from the germline gene, which may be a read error. The chain is built from TRBV7-2 and TRBJ1-2; 9 bases match TRBD1. In germline, CDR1 is SGHTA, CDR2 FQGNSA. The CDR3 runs 12 residues. The CDR3 nucleotides are TGTGCCAGCAGCTACCCGGGACAGGGTCTTTTTTTC. Encoded protein: CASSYPGQGLFF.

In this sample, this clonotype turned up many times. This chain connects TRBV15 to TRBJ2-5, with TRBD2 matching 7 bases. The CDR3 is made up of 16 amino acids. The trim removed 5 bases at V and 2 bases at J, leaving 11 bases unmatched. CDR1 and CDR2 (germline): LNHNV, YYDKDF (reference sequence). The CDR3 region is CATSSGASGEQETQYF. The DNA for the CDR3 is TGTGCCACCAGCTCCGGGGCTAGCGGAGAGCAAGAGACCCAGTACTTC. Complete variable domain (other parts from reference TRBV15 and TRBJ2-5): DAMVIQNPRYQVTQFGKPVTLSCSQTLNHNVMYWYQQKSSQAPKLLFHYYDKDFNNEADTPDNFQSRRPNTSFCFLDIRSPGLGDTAMYLCATSSGASGEQETQYFGPGTRLLVL.

The genes are TRBV7-9 and TRBJ1-1, with D tentatively TRBD1 (6 bases). The V and J ends lost 0 bases and 1 base respectively, with 9 bases between them. The CDR3 loop spans 15 amino acids. CDR1 and CDR2 (germline): SEHNR, FQNEAQ (reference sequence). The chain's CDR3 is CASSLASGANTEAFF. The CDR3 DNA reads TGTGCCAGCAGCTTAGCGTCAGGGGCGAACACTGAAGCTTTCTTT.

This chain joins TRBV7-8 and TRBJ2-2; 11 nucleotides match TRBD2. Germline CDR1 reads SGHVS; CDR2 reads FQNEAQ. The CDR3 totals 17 residues. V gave up 4 bases and J gave up 6 bases; unmatched junction bases: 10. The CDR3 coding sequence is TGTGCCAGCAGCTCCCGCACGGGACTAGCGGACGCCGGGGAGCTGTTTTTT. Translating it yields CASSSRTGLADAGELFF. The whole variable domain, remainder taken from reference TRBV7-8 and TRBJ2-2, is GAGVSQSPRYKVAKRGQDVALRCDPISGHVSLFWYQQALGQGPEFLTYFQNEAQLDKSGLPSDRFFAERPEGSVSTLKIQRTQQEDSAVYLCASSSRTGLADAGELFFGEGSRLTVL.

There are many counts of this clonotype. This may stem from a read error, because a much larger clone lies one nucleotide away. The chain couples TRBV9 to TRBJ1-6, with 7 nucleotides matching TRBD1. The CDR3 contains 14 residues. Germline CDR1 reads SGDLS; CDR2 reads YYNGEE. V dropped 3 bases and J dropped 4; count of bases not matched to a gene: 1. CDR3 protein: CASSEGQYNSPLHF. As DNA, the CDR3 is TGTGCCAGCAGCGAGGGACAGTATAATTCACCCCTCCACTTT. Full variable domain (remainder filled in from reference TRBV9 and TRBJ1-6): DSGVTQTPKHLITATGQRVTLRCSPRSGDLSVYWYQQSLDQGLQFLIQYYNGEERAKGNILERFSAQQFPDLHSELNLSSLELGDSALYFCASSEGQYNSPLHFGNGTRLTVT.

Regarding this clonotype: A clone one base away is much larger, so this may be a read error. V and J are TRBV13 and TRBJ1-5, with no clear D. The V end was cut by 0 bases, the J end by 3 bases, with 9 bases between. The CDR3 runs to 15 residues. The germline CDR1 and CDR2 sequences are PRHDT and FYEKMQ (reference sequence). CDR3 DNA: TGTGCCAGCAGCTTAGGCGGGTTCCCCAATCAGCCCCAGCATTTT. It codes for CASSLGGFPNQPQHF.